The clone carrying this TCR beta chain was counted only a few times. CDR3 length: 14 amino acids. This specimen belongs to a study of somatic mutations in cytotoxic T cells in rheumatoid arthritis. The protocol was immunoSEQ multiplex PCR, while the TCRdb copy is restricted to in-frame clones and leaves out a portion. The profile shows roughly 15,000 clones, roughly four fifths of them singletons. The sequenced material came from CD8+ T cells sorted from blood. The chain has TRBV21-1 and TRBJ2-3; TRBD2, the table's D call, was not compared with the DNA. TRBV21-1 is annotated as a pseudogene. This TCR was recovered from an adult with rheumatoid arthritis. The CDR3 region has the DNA TGTGCCAGCACCCGGGGGGATAGCACAGATACGCAGTATTTT. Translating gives CASTRGDSTDTQYF.